The subject of this entry is one TCR beta chain. Antigen: not known. The CDR3 has 14 amino acids. With 2 bases removed from V and 6 bases from J, the gap between germline ends came to 12 bases. Per the germline V gene, CDR1 is SNHLY and CDR2 is FYNNEI. The data originate from a study of T-cell memory formation after mild COVID-19. The study, taken as a whole, reports: Nothing confirmed that second-wave clones peaking on day 37 were specific for SARS-CoV-2.

A 5'RACE reaction primed in the constant segment made cDNA libraries of TCR alpha and TCR beta, and these carried sample barcodes and UMIs. TCRdb passed the 5' RACE reads through MiXCR, listing each CDR3 protein once. The sample includes approximately 270,000 distinct CDR3 sequences, 15% to 20% of them seen just once. The V and J genes are TRBV2 and TRBJ2-3; D ambiguous. The sequenced sample consisted of PBMCs or a T cell subset sorted from them (not recorded which). The sequence was collected from a man aged 18 to 30 who had mild COVID-19 (a few samples of this study predate the infection). Cell type and time point are not known. The CDR3 bases are TGTGCCAGCAGTGAACAAGGGAATTGGGATACGCAGTATTTT. This translates into CASSEQGNWDTQYF.